This TCR beta chain is from a study of OX40 agonist ivuxolimab in advanced cancers. Study as a whole: Of the participants, around 43% had some prior anti-PD-1, anti-PD-L1 or anti-CTLA-4 therapy, which was allowed.

Of note for this clone: No antigen is known for it.

General observations from the study: Within 6 weeks, CD4+ and CD8+ blood T cells expanded clonally at 0.1 to 3.0 mg/kg. The mean number of expanded clones was higher in CD8+ T cells than in CD4+.

Germline values: CDR1 MDHEN, CDR2 SYDVKM. The CDR3 has 16 residues. V was cut by 6 bases and J by 4 bases, with 21 bases left in between. TCRdb's copy holds only in-frame clones and misses some; the assay was immunoSEQ multiplex PCR. Among 40,000 to 60,000 clones listed, 88% were seen once. Samples were taken at baseline and on day 1 of cycles 4 and 7. This receptor was identified in an adult with an advanced solid tumor such as melanoma, head and neck, liver or kidney cancer. The chain employs TRBV28 and TRBJ1-1; D ambiguous. The sample was CD4+ or CD8+ T cells sorted from blood, taken in a trial of the OX40 agonist ivuxolimab. The CDR3 DNA follows: TGTGCCAGCAGATCGGCGGCGCCTCAAGGAGGCACTGAAGCTTTCTTT. It yields the protein CASRSAAPQGGTEAFF.